The clone carrying this T cell receptor (beta chain) was recorded many times. As yet, its antigen is unknown. Libraries of naive CD8 cells were prepared from approximately 20,000 to 1,000,000 sorted cells using 10%, 30% or 50% RNA. The data were taken from a study of molecular identifiers for immune sequencing clone quantification. Study-wide findings and caveats: It was shown that clones above 20 RNA copies held over 98% of effector molecules, but under 1% in naive cells.

TCRdb called the PCR reads again in MiXCR, with one record for every CDR3 protein. The table lists about 54,000 distinct CDR3 sequences, under 30% of them singletons. Germline CDR1 reads MDHEN; CDR2 reads SYDVKM. Trimming cost V 7 bases and J 4 bases, with 9 bases left between them. This CDR3 comprises 12 residues. This chain uses TRBV28 with TRBJ2-3; D gene unclear. Material: naive CD8+ T cells from blood, with Jurkat cell RNA spiked in. The subset here: FACS-sorted CD8+CD4-CCR7+CD45RA+ naive T cells. This TCR was sampled from a human donor in good health. Some libraries in this study had Jurkat cell RNA spiked in. CDR3 nucleotides: TGTGCCAGCAATTTTATAGCAGATACGCAGTATTTT. As protein: CASNFIADTQYF.